This T cell receptor beta chain was found in a study of regulatory T cells in long-lasting Graves disease. Across the whole study: Over 5 years on antithyroid drugs plus positive TSH receptor antibodies marked Graves' disease as persistent. Findings and caveats of the study: Favored usage of TRBV28, TRBJ1-2 and TRBJ2-5 was recorded in persistent disease.

The germline V and J ends were trimmed by 6 bases and 1 base, with 3 bases remaining between them. This CDR3 region has 12 residues. Both iRepertoire HTBI primers and Arm-PCR of CDR3 regions were used to build the TCR beta libraries. TCRdb recomputed calls from the multiplex PCR reads with MiXCR, one row per CDR3 protein. The sample yields about 400,000 distinct CDR3 sequences, less than 25% seen once. The time point: persistent/refractory GD, antithyroid drugs over 5 years with positive TRAb. Scientists built the TCR library using RNA that was extracted from PBMCs. Notes on this clonotype: Its antigen remains unidentified.

The J gene is TRBJ2-2, the V gene TRBV12-3 or TRBV12-4; D gene uncertain. Sequenced material: peripheral blood mononuclear cells (PBMCs), taken when the disease was refractory, from a patient treated with antithyroid drugs. The sequence was collected from a female donor with Graves disease. The CDR3: CASRQNTGELFF. As DNA, the CDR3 is TGTGCCAGCAGACAGAACACCGGGGAGCTGTTTTTT.